A selection of T cell receptor beta chains follows, all from one sample in a study of blood T cell repertoires in COVID-19. Assay: immunoSEQ multiplex PCR; the TCRdb copy retains only in-frame clones and omits some. The table shows approximately 100,000 clones, with around 90% occurring only once. Source material: peripheral blood. Source of these receptors: a man in his 70s with acute or convalescent COVID-19. Each CDR3 is given with its conserved first and last residue. A D gene is named only where the DNA matches it firmly. Size values are once, few and many counts, or a class for expanded clones, and some rows have none.

TRBJ1-2,NA,NA,TRBV7-9,CAGTAGGLGGYTF,TGTGCCGGAACCGCCGGGGGGCTTGGTGGCTACACCTTC
TRBJ1-3,NA,NA,TRBV20-1,CSASDTGSGNTIYF,TGCAGTGCTAGTGACACAGGTTCTGGAAACACCATATATTTT
TRBJ1-1,NA,NA,TRBV5-1,CASRFGQGEAFF,TGCGCCAGCAGGTTCGGGCAGGGGGAAGCTTTCTTT
TRBJ1-1,TRBD1,few,TRBV5-5,CASSFRGQGIGNTEAFF,TGTGCCAGCAGCTTTAGGGGACAGGGAATTGGGAACACTGAAGCTTTCTTT
TRBJ2-1,TRBD1,NA,TRBV15,CATSTDRGRHEQFF,TGTGCCACCAGCACCGACAGGGGTCGACATGAGCAGTTCTTC
TRBJ1-4,TRBD1,NA,TRBV7-8,CASSNPGQGYEKLFF,TGTGCCAGCAGCAACCCGGGACAGGGCTATGAAAAACTGTTTTTT
TRBJ1-4,NA,once,TRBV5-5,CASSLDSSNEKLFF,TGTGCCAGCAGCCTGGACAGTTCTAATGAAAAACTGTTTTTT
TRBJ2-2,NA,NA,TRBV7-9,CASSSRDWNTGELFF,TGTGCCAGCAGTTCCCGGGACTGGAACACCGGGGAGCTGTTTTTT
TRBJ2-2,TRBD2,NA,TRBV5-1,CASRSSASGSVRHTGELFF,TGCGCCAGCAGATCATCGGCTAGCGGGAGTGTTCGGCACACCGGGGAGCTGTTTTTT
TRBJ2-7,TRBD1,NA,TRBV12-3/TRBV12-4,CASSYGTEYEQYF,TGTGCCAGCAGTTACGGGACAGAGTACGAGCAGTACTTC
TRBJ2-7,NA,NA,TRBV7-2,CASSLEGGWNPYEQYF,TGTGCCAGCAGCTTAGAGGGGGGGTGGAACCCCTACGAGCAGTACTTC
TRBJ1-2,NA,NA,TRBV6-6,CASSLTEIYGYTF,TGTGCCAGCAGCCTGACAGAAATCTATGGCTACACCTTC
TRBJ2-1,TRBD2,NA,TRBV9,CASSVGTSLHEQFF,TGTGCCAGCAGCGTGGGGACTAGCCTTCATGAGCAGTTCTTC
TRBJ1-4,TRBD1,NA,TRBV5-6,CASSLKGTGREKLFF,TGTGCCAGCAGCTTGAAGGGGACAGGGAGGGAAAAACTGTTTTTT
TRBJ2-3,NA,NA,TRBV7-2,CASSLRQFTDTQYF,TGTGCCAGCAGCTTGAGGCAGTTCACAGATACGCAGTATTTT
TRBJ2-1,TRBD2,NA,TRBV5-1,CASKTSGGSSNEQFF,TGCGCCAGCAAGACTAGCGGGGGTTCATCGAATGAGCAGTTCTTC
TRBJ2-7,TRBD1,NA,TRBV3-1/TRBV3-2,CASSQGDRGLYEQYF,TGTGCCAGCAGCCAGGGCGACAGGGGGCTGTACGAGCAGTACTTC
TRBJ2-1,TRBD2,NA,TRBV5-1,CASSPLVSGNNEQFF,TGCGCCAGCAGCCCCCTTGTTAGCGGGAACAATGAGCAGTTCTTC
TRBJ2-7,TRBD1,NA,TRBV7-9,CASTPGGQAIEQYF,TGTGCCAGCACCCCCGGAGGACAGGCCATCGAGCAGTACTTC
TRBJ1-1,NA,NA,TRBV9,CASSVEEGGTEAFF,TGTGCCAGCAGCGTAGAGGAGGGAGGCACTGAAGCTTTCTTT
TRBJ1-2,NA,NA,TRBV20-1,CSARSTVYTF,TGCAGTGCTAGGTCGACAGTCTACACCTTC
TRBJ1-1,NA,once,TRBV15,CATSRGAGEAFF,TGTGCCACCAGCAGAGGGGCAGGCGAAGCTTTCTTT
TRBJ2-1,TRBD2,NA,TRBV19,CATSLAGGSYNEQFF,TGTGCCACCTCATTAGCGGGAGGTTCATACAATGAGCAGTTCTTC
TRBJ1-2,NA,NA,TRBV3-1/TRBV3-2,CASQTRGNYGYTF,TGTGCCAGCCAAACCAGGGGAAACTATGGCTACACCTTC
TRBJ1-5,TRBD1,NA,TRBV2,CASSGDRGSQPQHF,TGTGCCAGCAGTGGGGACAGGGGAAGTCAGCCCCAGCATTTT
TRBJ2-1,NA,NA,TRBV6-5,CASSYSDRSSNEQFF,TGTGCCAGCAGTTACTCAGACAGGAGCTCCAATGAGCAGTTCTTC
TRBJ2-7,NA,NA,TRBV6-2/TRBV6-3,CASSLKGDYLKVEQYF,TGTGCCAGCAGCCTAAAGGGCGACTACCTTAAAGTTGAGCAGTACTTC
TRBJ1-5,NA,NA,TRBV5-6,CASSTLTDPVIQPQHF,TGTGCCAGCAGCACCCTGACAGATCCGGTGATTCAGCCCCAGCATTTT
TRBJ2-7,NA,NA,TRBV5-1,CASSLAGGLSSYEQYF,TGCGCCAGCAGCTTGGCCGGAGGGCTAAGCTCCTACGAGCAGTACTTC
TRBJ1-1,TRBD1,NA,TRBV6-6,CASSYVNRGNTEAFF,TGTGCCAGCAGTTACGTTAACAGGGGAAACACTGAAGCTTTCTTT
TRBJ1-5,NA,NA,TRBV7-8,CASSSGQPINQPQHF,TGTGCCAGCAGCTCGGGACAACCTATCAATCAGCCCCAGCATTTT
TRBJ1-5,NA,NA,TRBV5-1,CASSFDGYSNQPQHF,TGCGCCAGCAGCTTCGACGGGTATAGCAATCAGCCCCAGCATTTT
TRBJ1-1,NA,NA,TRBV29-1,CSTRTWGNTEAFF,TGCAGCACTAGAACTTGGGGGAACACTGAAGCTTTCTTT
TRBJ1-5,NA,NA,TRBV30,CAWASGSNQPQHF,TGTGCCTGGGCGTCAGGATCCAATCAGCCCCAGCATTTT
TRBJ2-7,TRBD1,NA,TRBV6-5,CASRTGTGGPYEQYF,TGTGCCAGCAGAACCGGGACAGGGGGCCCCTACGAGCAGTACTTC